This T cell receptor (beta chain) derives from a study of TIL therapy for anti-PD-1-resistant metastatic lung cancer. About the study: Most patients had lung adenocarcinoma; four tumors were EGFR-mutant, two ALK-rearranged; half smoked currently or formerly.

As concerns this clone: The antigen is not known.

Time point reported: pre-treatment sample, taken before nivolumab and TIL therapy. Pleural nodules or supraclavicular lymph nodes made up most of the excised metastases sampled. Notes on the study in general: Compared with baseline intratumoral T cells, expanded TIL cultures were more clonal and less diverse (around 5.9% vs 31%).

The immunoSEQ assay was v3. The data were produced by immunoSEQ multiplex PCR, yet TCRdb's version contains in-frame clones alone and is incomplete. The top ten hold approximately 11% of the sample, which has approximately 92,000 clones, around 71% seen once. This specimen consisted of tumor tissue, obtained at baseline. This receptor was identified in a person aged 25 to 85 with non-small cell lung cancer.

CDR3 sequence (DNA): TGTGCCAGCAGTTACTCATCGGCGGGGGCCTCTACCCAGTACTTC. It yields the protein CASSYSSAGASTQYF. The rearrangement uses TRBV6-5 and TRBJ2-5; D is perhaps TRBD2 (7 bases). CDR3 length: 15 amino acids. Deletions cut 0 bases from V and 8 bases from J, with 16 bases between. Germline V gene lookup returns CDR1 MNHEY and CDR2 SVGAGI.